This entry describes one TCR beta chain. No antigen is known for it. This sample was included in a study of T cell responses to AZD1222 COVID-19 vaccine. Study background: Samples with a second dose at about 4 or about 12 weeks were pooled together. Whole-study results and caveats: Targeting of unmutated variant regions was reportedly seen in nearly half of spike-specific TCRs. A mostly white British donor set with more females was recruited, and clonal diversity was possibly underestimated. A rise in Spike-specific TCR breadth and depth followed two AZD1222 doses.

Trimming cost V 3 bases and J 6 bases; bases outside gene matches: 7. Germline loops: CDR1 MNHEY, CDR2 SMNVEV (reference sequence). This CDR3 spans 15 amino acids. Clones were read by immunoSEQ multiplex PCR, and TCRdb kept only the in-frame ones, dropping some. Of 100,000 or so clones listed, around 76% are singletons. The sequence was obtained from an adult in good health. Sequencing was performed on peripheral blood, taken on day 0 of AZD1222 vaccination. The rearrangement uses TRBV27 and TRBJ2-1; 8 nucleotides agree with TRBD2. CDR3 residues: CASSFWRGASNEQFF. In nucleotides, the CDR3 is TGTGCCAGCAGTTTTTGGCGGGGGGCCAGCAATGAGCAGTTCTTC.